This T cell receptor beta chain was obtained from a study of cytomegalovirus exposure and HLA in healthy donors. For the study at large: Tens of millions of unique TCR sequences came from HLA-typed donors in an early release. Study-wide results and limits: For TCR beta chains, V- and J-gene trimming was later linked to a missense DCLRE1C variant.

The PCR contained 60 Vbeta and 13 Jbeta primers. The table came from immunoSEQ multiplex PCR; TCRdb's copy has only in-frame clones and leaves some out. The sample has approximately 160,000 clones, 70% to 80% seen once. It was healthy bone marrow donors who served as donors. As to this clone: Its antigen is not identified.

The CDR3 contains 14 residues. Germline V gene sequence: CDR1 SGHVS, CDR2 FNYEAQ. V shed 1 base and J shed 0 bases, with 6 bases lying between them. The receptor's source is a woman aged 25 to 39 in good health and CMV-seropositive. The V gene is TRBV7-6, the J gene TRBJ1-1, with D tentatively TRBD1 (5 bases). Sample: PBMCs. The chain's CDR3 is CASSLGGVNTEAFF. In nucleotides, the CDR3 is TGTGCCAGCAGCTTAGGGGGGGTGAACACTGAAGCTTTCTTT. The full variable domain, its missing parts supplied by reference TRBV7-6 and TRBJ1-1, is GAGVSQSPRYKVTKRGQDVALRCDPISGHVSLYWYRQALGQGPEFLTYFNYEAQQDKSGLPNDRFSAERPEGSISTLTIQRTEQRDSAMYRCASSLGGVNTEAFFGQGTRLTVV.